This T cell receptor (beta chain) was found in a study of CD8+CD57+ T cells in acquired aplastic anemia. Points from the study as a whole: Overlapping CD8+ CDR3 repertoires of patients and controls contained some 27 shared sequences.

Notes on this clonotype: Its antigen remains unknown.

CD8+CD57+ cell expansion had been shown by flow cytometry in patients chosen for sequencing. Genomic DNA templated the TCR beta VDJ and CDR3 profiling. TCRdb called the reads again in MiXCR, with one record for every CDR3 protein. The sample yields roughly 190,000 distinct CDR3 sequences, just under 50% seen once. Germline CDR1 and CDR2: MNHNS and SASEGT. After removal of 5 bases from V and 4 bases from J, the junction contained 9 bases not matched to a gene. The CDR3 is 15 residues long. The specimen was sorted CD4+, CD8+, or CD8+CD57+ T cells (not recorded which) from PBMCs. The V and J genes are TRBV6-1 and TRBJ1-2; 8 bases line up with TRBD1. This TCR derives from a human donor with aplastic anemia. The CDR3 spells CASSQRTGSAYGYTF. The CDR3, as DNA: TGTGCCAGCAGTCAAAGGACAGGGAGTGCCTATGGCTACACCTTC.